The 18 T cell receptor beta chains below all came from one sample that was sequenced in a study of blood T cell repertoires in COVID-19 (TCRdb year 2020). Libraries were prepared through the immunoSEQ multiplex PCR assay. TCRdb provides this immuneACCESS table in a form limited to in-frame rearrangements. Some clones are lacking; in checked studies, under half of them reflect an unresolved V gene, and why the rest are absent is not known. Recorded for this sample are roughly 120,000 clones; roughly 90% of them occurred a single time. Of the sample, around 2.2% is held by the ten largest clones. What was sequenced was peripheral blood. The origin of the receptors is a man between 45 and 60 years old with COVID-19, enrolled during active disease.

The gene calls are TRBV4-2 and TRBJ2-3, with 10 bases matching TRBD2. CDR1 and CDR2 (germline): LGHNA, YNFKEQ. The CDR3 is 18 amino acids. After removal of 0 bases from V and 2 bases from J, the junction contained 8 bases not matched to a gene. The CDR3 loop is CASSQDRVAGGDTDTQYF. The CDR3 DNA reads as TGTGCCAGCAGCCAAGATCGGGTAGCGGGGGGAGACACAGATACGCAGTATTTT.

This clone is a singleton in its sample. The chain couples TRBV28 to TRBJ2-7; D is perhaps TRBD2 (5 bases). Germline CDR1 MDHEN, CDR2 SYDVKM. Trimming stripped 4 bases from V and 2 bases from J, with 15 bases between. CDR3 length: 15 amino acids. CDR3 sequence: CASSSPSGPTYEQYF. The CDR3 nucleotides are TGTGCCAGCAGTTCCCCCAGCGGACCGACCTACGAGCAGTACTTC.

The chain recombines TRBV6-4 with TRBJ2-4; 12 bases align to TRBD2. V lost 5 bases and J lost 7; bases outside the gene matches: 6. The CDR3 runs 15 residues. Germline CDR1 is MRHNA and CDR2 is SNTAGT. CDR3 in DNA: TGTGCCAGCAGTCAACTAGCGGGAGGAAATAACATTCAGTACTTC. This encodes CASSQLAGGNNIQYF.

This chain uses TRBV9 with TRBJ1-1, with D tentatively TRBD1 (5 bases). In germline, CDR1 is SGDLS, CDR2 YYNGEE. Trimming stripped 3 bases from V and 5 bases from J, with 14 bases between. This CDR3 comprises 14 residues. The DNA of the CDR3 is TGTGCCAGCAGCGCCCCAGGGTTTGGGACTGAAGCTTTCTTT. Its protein product is CASSAPGFGTEAFF.

The CDR3 DNA follows: TGTGCCTGGAGTTTGAGGTCGGCAACGAACACCGGGGAGCTGTTTTTT. This codes for CAWSLRSATNTGELFF. The chain links TRBV30 to TRBJ2-2, with D hard to call. The V end lost 2 bases, the J end lost 0 bases, and 13 bases lay between the germline ends. Germline values: CDR1 GTSNPN, CDR2 SVGIG (reference sequence). The CDR3 length is 16 residues.

The J gene is TRBJ2-1, the V gene TRBV15; 7 nucleotides line up with TRBD1. From germline, CDR1 is LNHNV and CDR2 YYDKDF (reference sequence). The CDR3 length is 18 residues. J lost 0 bases, V lost 2 bases, and 10 bases had no gene match. CDR3: CATSRTISRGSSYNEQFF. The CDR3, as DNA: TGTGCCACCAGCAGAACCATCAGCAGGGGGAGCTCCTACAATGAGCAGTTCTTC.

This sequence joins TRBV7-9 and TRBJ1-1; D gene unclear. V lost 3 bases to trimming and J lost 0 bases, with 5 bases between them. CDR1 is SEHNR and CDR2 is FQNEAQ in the germline V gene (reference sequence). This CDR3 has 13 residues. DNA for the CDR3: TGTGCCAGCAGCTTTGAGGTGAACACTGAAGCTTTCTTT. It translates to CASSFEVNTEAFF.

Concerning this clone: This sample also contains other DNA sequences that code for the same CDR3. The genes are TRBV5-1 and TRBJ1-1; D is unresolved. Germline V gives CDR1 SGHRS, CDR2 YFSETQ. V lost 4 bases and J 0 bases, leaving 10 bases between the germline ends. This CDR3 comprises 14 residues. CDR3 amino acids: CASSLTGMNTEAFF. DNA of the CDR3: TGCGCCAGCAGCCTGACGGGTATGAACACTGAAGCTTTCTTT.

The rearrangement uses TRBV5-1 and TRBJ1-2, with TRBD1 matching 7 bases. Per the germline V gene, CDR1 is SGHRS and CDR2 is YFSETQ. V shed 6 bases, J shed 2 bases, and the junction held 4 bases outside the gene matches. The CDR3 spans 13 residues. CDR3: CASNPGQNYGYTF. The CDR3 bases are TGCGCCAGCAACCCGGGACAGAACTATGGCTACACCTTC.

The J gene is TRBJ1-4, the V gene TRBV2; D is ambiguous. This CDR3 has 15 amino acids. Between the trimmed V and J ends, which lost 8 bases and 5 bases, there was a span of 18 bases. Germline V gives CDR1 SNHLY, CDR2 FYNNEI. CDR3 sequence (DNA): TGTGCCAGCGGTAGGGAAGCGGGGAGCAATGAAAAACTGTTTTTT. The encoded protein is CASGREAGSNEKLFF.

The gene calls are TRBV6-2 or TRBV6-3 and TRBJ1-6; D gene uncertain. CDR3 length: 13 residues. From germline, CDR1 is MNHEY and CDR2 SVGEGT. Between the trimmed V and J ends, which lost 0 bases and 6 bases, there was a span of 3 bases. The CDR3 bases are TGTGCCAGCAGTTACTCGAGTAATTCACCCCTCCACTTT. Protein: CASSYSSNSPLHF.

The chain is built from TRBV5-1 and TRBJ2-5; D is unresolved. From germline, CDR1 is SGHRS and CDR2 YFSETQ. V was clipped by 1 base and J by 2 bases, with 6 bases between them. The CDR3 is 13 residues long. CDR3 protein: CASSLSKQETQYF. The CDR3 coding sequence is TGCGCCAGCAGCTTGTCAAAACAAGAGACCCAGTACTTC.

This clone was seen just once. Other DNA sequences in the sample encode the same CDR3. The chain recombines TRBV9 with TRBJ2-1; possibly TRBD2 for D (6 bases). CDR1 and CDR2 (germline): SGDLS, YYNGEE. There are 15 residues in the CDR3. Trimming removed 0 bases at V and 4 bases at J, with 11 bases between. CDR3 nucleotide sequence: TGTGCCAGCAGCGTAGGTAGCGGAGGTTACAATGAGCAGTTCTTC. It yields the protein CASSVGSGGYNEQFF.

This chain uses TRBV27 with TRBJ2-3; D remains unclear. V was pared by 6 bases and J by 1 base, with 14 bases between. The V gene's germline CDR1 is MNHEY and CDR2 SMNVEV (reference sequence). The CDR3 is 15 residues long. The CDR3 loop is CASSPITRGTDTQYF. The CDR3 DNA reads as TGTGCCAGCAGCCCGATTACCCGAGGCACAGATACGCAGTATTTT.

V is TRBV5-6 and J is TRBJ2-2, with TRBD2 identical over 7 bases. V lost 3 bases and J lost 8; bases outside the gene matches: 4. The CDR3 is 13 residues long. Germline V gene sequence: CDR1 SGHDT, CDR2 YYEEEE. Written as DNA, the CDR3 is TGTGCCAGCAGCTACGGACTAGGTGGGGAGCTGTTTTTT. This sequence encodes CASSYGLGGELFF.

Worth noting for this clone: A read error may account for a junction end that differs from germline. J is TRBJ2-3 and V is TRBV29-1; 7 nucleotides match TRBD1. Germline CDR1 SQVTM, CDR2 ANQGSEA. This CDR3 is 12 amino acids long. For the CDR3, the DNA is TGCAGCGTCCGCCGTGGGACAGAAACGCAGTATTTT. Residues: CSVRRGTETQYF.

The chain employs TRBV11-2 and TRBJ1-1; D is unresolved. The V gene lost 0 bases and the J gene lost 2 bases, with 4 bases spanning the gap. CDR1 is SGHAT and CDR2 is FQNNGV in the germline V gene. CDR3 size: 13 residues. CDR3 region: CASSLDFNTEAFF. Written as DNA, the CDR3 is TGTGCCAGCAGCTTAGACTTTAACACTGAAGCTTTCTTT. The variable domain in full, completed from reference TRBV11-2 and TRBJ1-1, reads EAGVAQSPRYKIIEKRQSVAFWCNPISGHATLYWYQQILGQGPKLLIQFQNNGVVDDSQLPKDRFSAERLKGVDSTLKIQPAKLEDSAVYLCASSLDFNTEAFFGQGTRLTVV.

The chain combines TRBV15 with TRBJ2-7; TRBD1 matches at 8 bases. J gave up 4 bases and V 6 bases, and 8 bases lay outside the gene matches. Germline V gene lookup returns CDR1 LNHNV and CDR2 YYDKDF (reference sequence). The CDR3 covers 14 residues. The CDR3 DNA reads TGTGCCACCAGGTCGGCACAGGGGGGATACGAGCAGTACTTC. This codes for CATRSAQGGYEQYF. The full variable domain, in which reference TRBV15 and TRBJ2-7 provide the parts outside the CDR3, is DAMVIQNPRYQVTQFGKPVTLSCSQTLNHNVMYWYQQKSSQAPKLLFHYYDKDFNNEADTPDNFQSRRPNTSFCFLDIRSPGLGDTAMYLCATRSAQGGYEQYFGPGTRLTVT.